Below, 21 T cell receptor beta chains from the same sample are listed, as sequenced in a study of blood T cell repertoires in COVID-19 (dated by TCRdb to between 2020 and 2021). The library was prepared using the immunoSEQ multiplex PCR assay. The clones in this table, taken by TCRdb from immuneACCESS, are in-frame only. Not every clone is retained; where verified, under half of the shortfall comes from an unresolved V gene, and the cause of the rest is unknown. The table for this sample lists about 170,000 clones; roughly 84% of them were counted only once. The ten largest clones add up to 0.95% to 1.5% of the sample. Sequenced sample: PBMCs or T cells enriched from blood (not recorded which). These receptors originate from a human donor with acute COVID-19. The donor label of this sample is uncertain.

The gene calls are TRBV19 and TRBJ2-2, with D tentatively TRBD2 (6 bases). With 3 bases removed from V and 3 bases from J, the gap between germline ends came to 20 bases. The CDR3 is made up of 18 amino acids. Germline V gene data show CDR1 as LNHDA and CDR2 as SQIVND (reference sequence). The CDR3 region is CASSIWGGTDGYTGELFF. For the CDR3, the DNA is TGTGCCAGTAGTATTTGGGGCGGGACGGATGGGTACACCGGGGAGCTGTTTTTT.

This chain connects TRBV5-8 to TRBJ1-2; the D is unclear. Trimming removed 4 bases at V and 2 bases at J, with 15 bases between. The CDR3 loop spans 15 amino acids. The V gene's germline CDR1 is SGHTS and CDR2 YDEGEE. Written as DNA, the CDR3 is TGTGCCAGCAGCGACTACAAGGACCCCAACTATGGCTACACCTTC. This gives the protein CASSDYKDPNYGYTF. Complete variable domain (other parts from reference TRBV5-8 and TRBJ1-2): EAGVTQSPTHLIKTRGQQATLRCSPISGHTSVYWYQQALGLGLQFLLWYDEGEERNRGNFPPRFSGRQFPNYSSELNVNALELEDSALYLCASSDYKDPNYGYTFGSGTRLTVV.

The chain joins TRBV14 to TRBJ1-5; D unclear. CDR3 size: 12 residues. The germline V and J ends were trimmed by 4 bases and 7 bases, with 8 bases remaining between them. CDR1 is SGHDN, CDR2 FVKESK, per germline. CDR3 sequence (DNA): TGTGCCAGCAGCCGCCCGGGGCAGCCCCAGCATTTT. It specifies CASSRPGQPQHF.

This clone was observed once. V usage is TRBV3-1 (or the pseudogene TRBV3-2) and J usage is TRBJ2-7, with D hard to call. Trimming took off 3 bases at V and 4 bases at J, with 16 bases between the two ends. The CDR3 totals 15 residues. Germline assignment: CDR1 LGHDT and CDR2 YNNKEL (reference sequence). In DNA, the CDR3 is TGTGCCAGCAGCCATTCCCGGGTCAAGAGTTACGAGCAGTACTTC. This sequence encodes CASSHSRVKSYEQYF.

The chain uses TRBV30 and TRBJ1-2; 9 nucleotides align to TRBD1. The junction had 15 bases not matched to a gene; V was cut back by 2 bases and J by 8 bases. Germline-derived CDR1 and CDR2 are GTSNPN and SVGIG (reference sequence). The length of the CDR3 is 16 residues. CDR3 nucleotides: TGTGCCTGGAGTCTCCCCCAGGGACAGGGCTTAGGGGGCTACACCTTC. Translated: CAWSLPQGQGLGGYTF.

The chain combines TRBV5-5 with TRBJ2-1, with a weak D call TRBD1 (5 bases). Trimming stripped 2 bases from V and 0 bases from J, with 12 bases between. Germline lookup yields CDR1 SGHKS and CDR2 YYEKEE (reference sequence). This CDR3 region has 16 residues. The CDR3 bases are TGTGCCAGCAGCTTCCGACAGACAAGCTCCTACAATGAGCAGTTCTTC. This codes for CASSFRQTSSYNEQFF.

V and J are TRBV7-3 and TRBJ2-5, with a possible D match to TRBD2 (7 bases). Germline-derived CDR1 and CDR2 are SGHTA and FQGTGA. The CDR3 is made up of 14 amino acids. V was pared by 5 bases and J by 4 bases, with 14 bases between. The CDR3 DNA reads as TGTGCCAGCAGCGTTACAGGGAGGGGAGAGACCCAGTACTTC. This codes for CASSVTGRGETQYF.

The chain recombines TRBV4-2 with TRBJ2-3; perhaps TRBD2 as D (6 bases). Germline assignment: CDR1 LGHNA and CDR2 YNFKEQ. Trimming removed 1 base at V and 7 bases at J, with 12 bases between. There are 14 residues in the CDR3. The CDR3 is CASSQGRTTNTQYF. The CDR3 DNA follows: TGTGCCAGCAGCCAAGGCCGGACTACAAATACGCAGTATTTT.

The gene calls are TRBV2 and TRBJ1-5; TRBD1 matches at 9 bases. This CDR3 is 14 amino acids long. The V gene end was trimmed by 6 bases and the J gene end by 7 bases; junction bases not matched to a gene: 7. The V gene's germline CDR1 is SNHLY and CDR2 FYNNEI. The DNA for the CDR3 is TGTGCCAGCAGCCTGGGACAGGGCGGACAGCCCCAGCATTTT. Translation: CASSLGQGGQPQHF.

This clone was counted only a few times. The chain couples TRBV2 to TRBJ1-5, with TRBD1 as a possible D gene (6 bases). Germline values: CDR1 SNHLY, CDR2 FYNNEI. CDR3 length: 16 residues. V dropped 7 bases and J dropped 4 bases, with 20 bases sitting between them. CDR3 DNA: TGTGCCAGCAAATCCTATCGACAGGTGTCAAATCAGCCCCAGCATTTT. Translated: CASKSYRQVSNQPQHF.

The V call is TRBV7-3, the J call TRBJ2-5; TRBD2 is a possible D gene (5 bases). CDR1 and CDR2 from the germline V gene are SGHTA and FQGTGA. The CDR3 sequence is 14 residues long. Trimming took off 5 bases at V and 3 bases at J, with 13 bases between the two ends. CDR3 nucleotides: TGTGCCAGCAGCCCCGGCTCGGGAAAAGAGACCCAGTACTTC. This encodes CASSPGSGKETQYF. Full variable domain (remainder filled in from reference TRBV7-3 and TRBJ2-5): GAGVSQTPSNKVTEKGKYVELRCDPISGHTALYWYRQSLGQGPEFLIYFQGTGAADDSGLPNDRFFAVRPEGSVSTLKIQRTERGDSAVYLCASSPGSGKETQYFGPGTRLLVL.

This clone was detected only a few times. The chain has TRBV30 and TRBJ1-6; tentatively, D is TRBD1 (5 bases). The germline CDR1 and CDR2 sequences are GTSNPN and SVGIG (reference sequence). V was cut by 5 bases and J by 8 bases, with 10 bases left in between. The CDR3 has 12 residues. CDR3 sequence reads: CAWATVHSPLHF. CDR3 nucleotide sequence: TGTGCCTGGGCGACAGTGCATTCACCCCTCCACTTT.

V gene TRBV5-1 combines with J gene TRBJ1-1; D gene unclear. The V gene's germline CDR1 is SGHRS and CDR2 YFSETQ. V was clipped by 4 bases and J by 0 bases, with 10 bases between them. This CDR3 has 14 amino acids. Written as DNA, the CDR3 is TGCGCCAGCAGCCCTCAAGGAGTGAACACTGAAGCTTTCTTT. This encodes CASSPQGVNTEAFF.

The chain is built from TRBV9 and TRBJ2-3, with 15 bases fitting TRBD2. V dropped 3 bases and J dropped 11; count of bases not matched to a gene: 7. Germline values: CDR1 SGDLS, CDR2 YYNGEE. The CDR3 length is 15 residues. The CDR3 loop reads CASSGTSGGALEQYF. The CDR3 nucleotides read TGTGCCAGCAGCGGGACTAGCGGGGGGGCCCTGGAGCAGTATTTT.

The count of this clone is one. CDR3 in amino acids: CASSRRPGTGVFSPLHF. The CDR3 DNA is TGTGCCAGCAGCCGAAGACCCGGGACAGGGGTATTTTCACCCCTCCACTTT. The genes are TRBV9 and TRBJ1-6; TRBD1 agrees at 10 bases. The CDR3 covers 17 residues. V was pared by 4 bases and J by 9 bases, with 13 bases of the junction left unmatched. The germline CDR1 and CDR2 sequences are SGDLS and YYNGEE.

The chain recombines TRBV5-1 with TRBJ1-2; D call uncertain. Germline values: CDR1 SGHRS, CDR2 YFSETQ. The CDR3 loop spans 16 amino acids. V was cut by 0 bases and J by 0 bases, with 12 bases left in between. CDR3 sequence (DNA): TGCGCCAGCAGCTTGGACCAGCGAATAGCTAACTATGGCTACACCTTC. The encoded protein is CASSLDQRIANYGYTF. The full variable domain, with the rest looked up from reference TRBV5-1 and TRBJ1-2, is KAGVTQTPRYLIKTRGQQVTLSCSPISGHRSVSWYQQTPGQGLQFLFEYFSETQRNKGNFPGRFSGRQFSNSRSEMNVSTLELGDSALYLCASSLDQRIANYGYTFGSGTRLTVV.

The chain is built from TRBV7-7 and TRBJ2-5, with 10 bases fitting TRBD2. Germline values: CDR1 SSHAT, CDR2 FNYEAQ (reference sequence). The CDR3 is 15 amino acids. V dropped 5 bases and J dropped 5; count of bases not matched to a gene: 8. The CDR3 DNA sequence: TGTGCCAGCAGCCCTCAGCGGGGGGGCGTGGAGACCCAGTACTTC. Translating gives CASSPQRGGVETQYF.

The J gene is TRBJ2-3, the V gene TRBV5-1; 7 nucleotides match TRBD1. Germline V gene sequence: CDR1 SGHRS, CDR2 YFSETQ. J was trimmed by 0 bases and V by 4 bases; bases with no gene match: 14. The CDR3 extends over 18 amino acids. CDR3 DNA: TGCGCCAGCAGCCGGAACCGACAGGGAATCACTAGCACAGATACGCAGTATTTT. As protein: CASSRNRQGITSTDTQYF.

The chain joins TRBV10-3 to TRBJ2-7, with D possibly matching TRBD1 (5 bases). Trimming cost V 8 bases and J 3 bases, with 8 bases left between them. Germline lookup yields CDR1 ENHRY and CDR2 SYGVKD. This CDR3 region has 11 residues. CDR3: CAIGRVYEQYF. CDR3 sequence (DNA): TGTGCCATCGGCAGGGTCTACGAGCAGTACTTC.

This clone was seen more than once but under ten times. J is TRBJ1-1 and V is TRBV7-9; tentatively, D is TRBD1 (6 bases). CDR1 SEHNR and CDR2 FQNEAQ come from the germline V gene (reference sequence). The V end was cut by 2 bases, the J end by 5 bases, with 9 bases between. The CDR3 is made up of 13 amino acids. CDR3 sequence: CASSLTGRTEAFF. The CDR3 DNA sequence: TGTGCCAGCAGCTTAACAGGGAGAACTGAAGCTTTCTTT.

V is TRBV6-5 and J is TRBJ1-3; D not certain. The CDR3 runs to 14 residues. The ends were cut back, 8 bases at V and 2 bases at J, with 13 bases in the middle. Germline V CDR1 and CDR2: MNHEY, SVGAGI. The CDR3 nucleotides read TGTGCCAGCTCCCCCCTCGCAGCTGGAAACACCATATATTTT. Translation gives CASSPLAAGNTIYF.